Shown below are 19 T cell receptor delta chains from a single sample sequenced in a study of Vδ1+ human thymocytes. RNA was extracted from the cells and then reverse transcribed. Multiplex PCR used pooled V-gene forward primers and a constant-region reverse primer to amplify CDR3s. TCRdb applied CATT to the multiplex PCR reads for clone calling. The sample has over 45,000 delta-chain clones; less than 20% are singletons. Study conclusions and caveats: Highly polyclonal TRG and TRD repertoires with Gaussian CDR3 length distributions appeared in thymus.

The antigens for these receptors are not known. The sample comprised Vdelta1+ gamma-delta thymocytes from the thymus. The sample's subset: FACS-sorted CD3+ TCRalphabeta- TCRVdelta1+ TCRVdelta2- thymocytes. These receptor sequences come from a boy less than two years old who had congenital heart surgery.

The sample holds a few counts of this clone. The chain combines TRDV1 with TRDJ1, with TRDD3 identical over 9 bases. This CDR3 is built from 20 residues. Germline V gives CDR1 TSWWSYY, CDR2 QGS. Trimming removed 2 bases from V and 4 bases from J; junction bases left unmatched: 20. CDR3 DNA sequence: TGTGCTCTTGGGGAATTTTCCATTACTGGGGGACTCGAGGGGCTCGATAAACTCATCTTT. Translated: CALGEFSITGGLEGLDKLIF.

The chain has TRDV1 and TRDJ1; 12 positions match TRDD3. CDR3 length: 20 residues. Losses at the gene ends were 6 bases for V and 3 bases for J; bases not matched to a gene: 20. In germline, CDR1 is TSWWSYY, CDR2 QGS. CDR3 sequence reads: CALGSPATGWGIRLADKLIF. As DNA, the CDR3 is TGTGCTCTTGGTTCCCCCGCCACCGGCTGGGGGATACGGCTGGCCGATAAACTCATCTTT.

This chain connects TRDV1 to TRDJ1; D is undetermined. Germline V CDR1 and CDR2: TSWWSYY, QGS. V was cut by 0 bases and J by 1 base, with 12 bases left in between. The CDR3 covers 16 residues. The CDR3 here is CALGELRPPPTDKLIF. The CDR3, as DNA: TGTGCTCTTGGGGAACTACGGCCTCCCCCCACCGATAAACTCATCTTT.

Comment on this clone: An end of the junction does not agree with germline; a read error may underlie this. V is TRDV1 and J is TRDJ1, with 8 bases matching TRDD3. Germline CDR1 reads TSWWSYY; CDR2 reads QGS. The CDR3 contains 19 residues. Here the CDR3 reads CALGEMPPPNLLGGDKPIF. The CDR3 region has the DNA TGTGCTCTTGGGGAAATGCCTCCTCCAAATTTACTGGGGGGGGATAAACCCATCTTT.

This clone was recorded a few times. The chain combines TRDV1 with TRDJ1; 8 nucleotides align to TRDD3. The CDR3 has 16 residues. Germline V gene sequence: CDR1 TSWWSYY, CDR2 QGS. The junction had 12 bases not matched to a gene; V was cut back by 8 bases and J by 1 base. Here the CDR3 reads CALRVSLGEITDKLIF. In DNA, the CDR3 is TGTGCTCTTCGTGTTTCCCTGGGGGAGATCACCGATAAACTCATCTTT.

In this sample, this clone turned up a few times. V and J are TRDV1 and TRDJ4; 8 bases align to TRDD3. This CDR3 has 19 amino acids. CDR1 and CDR2 (germline): TSWWSYY, QGS. V was pared by 5 bases and J by 0 bases, with 20 bases of the junction left unmatched. The CDR3 protein is CALGNPYVGTGGLARPLIF. CDR3 sequence (DNA): TGTGCTCTTGGGAACCCATATGTGGGTACTGGGGGCCTCGCCAGACCCCTGATCTTT.

The chain uses TRDV1 and TRDJ1, with TRDD3 as a possible D gene (6 bases). The CDR3 extends over 18 amino acids. Germline loops: CDR1 TSWWSYY, CDR2 QGS. Trimming left V 2 bases short and J 0 bases short, with 19 bases between. The chain's CDR3 is CALGENGGRSRNTDKLIF. In DNA, the CDR3 is TGTGCTCTTGGGGAAAATGGGGGGCGTTCTAGGAACACCGATAAACTCATCTTT.

The chain recombines TRDV1 with TRDJ1; 11 bases match TRDD3. V shed 0 bases, J shed 0 bases, and the junction held 9 bases outside the gene matches. This CDR3 comprises 19 residues. Germline-derived CDR1 and CDR2 are TSWWSYY and QGS. The CDR3 nucleotides read TGTGCTCTTGGGGAACTAAACCTGCTGGGGGATACTGACACCGATAAACTCATCTTT. This codes for CALGELNLLGDTDTDKLIF.

The chain has TRDV1 and TRDJ1; TRDD3 matches 13 bases. CDR3 length: 24 residues. The junction had 23 bases not matched to a gene; V was cut back by 1 base and J by 0 bases. CDR1 is TSWWSYY and CDR2 is QGS in the germline V gene. CDR3 DNA: TGTGCTCTTGGGGAACAGAGATTCGGCTACGTTGTACTGGGGGATACGCGTCACACCGATAAACTCATCTTT. Amino acid sequence: CALGEQRFGYVVLGDTRHTDKLIF.

This clone was detected a few times. The chain combines TRDV1 with TRDJ1; unclear D gene. Trimming shortened V by 4 bases and J by 2 bases, and 8 bases separated the two germline ends. CDR1 and CDR2 from the germline V gene are TSWWSYY and QGS. This CDR3 spans 13 amino acids. The DNA for the CDR3 is TGTGCTCTTGGGGGAGGTCTAACCGATAAACTCATCTTT. Protein product: CALGGGLTDKLIF.

The rearrangement uses TRDV1 and TRDJ1; 11 bases fit TRDD3. This CDR3 contains 22 residues. Germline V lookup: CDR1 TSWWSYY, CDR2 QGS. V lost 0 bases and J lost 0; bases outside the gene matches: 18. CDR3 amino acids: CALGELSFLVLGDTRYTDKLIF. For the CDR3, the DNA is TGTGCTCTTGGGGAACTGAGCTTCCTAGTCCTGGGGGATACCCGATACACCGATAAACTCATCTTT.

This chain joins TRDV1 and TRDJ1; D gene uncertain. Trimming removed 1 base at V and 1 base at J, with 13 bases between. The CDR3 covers 16 residues. CDR1 is TSWWSYY and CDR2 is QGS in the germline V gene. The chain's CDR3 is CALGERGYLGTDKLIF. CDR3 nucleotides: TGTGCTCTTGGGGAACGAGGCTATCTAGGCACCGATAAACTCATCTTT.

For this clone: One junction end does not reproduce the germline sequence, and a read error may be involved. The V gene is TRDV1, the J gene TRDJ1, with TRDD3 matching over 11 bases. There are 15 residues in the CDR3. Per germline, CDR1 TSWWSYY and CDR2 QGS. The CDR3 DNA reads TGTGCTCTTGGGGAACTTACTGTACTGGGGGATAAGCTCATCTTT. Translated, it gives CALGELTVLGDKLIF.

Only a few counts were recorded for this clone. The chain is built from TRDV2 and TRDJ1, with TRDD3 matching over 8 bases. The V gene end was trimmed by 0 bases and the J gene end by 0 bases; junction bases not matched to a gene: 20. Looked up from germline, CDR1 is GEAIGNYY and CDR2 is EKD. The CDR3 totals 21 residues. Here the CDR3 reads CACDTVAPSTGGLWYTDKLIF. CDR3 coding DNA: TGTGCCTGTGACACCGTGGCCCCCAGTACTGGGGGTCTCTGGTACACCGATAAACTCATCTTT.

V gene TRDV1 combines with J gene TRDJ1, with 9 bases fitting TRDD3. V was clipped by 2 bases and J by 2 bases; unmatched bases: 18. The CDR3 is made up of 20 amino acids. Looked up from germline, CDR1 is TSWWSYY and CDR2 is QGS. The CDR3 sequence: CALGEITSVWGITRTDKLIF. The DNA of the CDR3 is TGTGCTCTTGGGGAAATCACTTCCGTCTGGGGGATTACCAGGACCGATAAACTCATCTTT.

Comment on this clone: Other DNA sequences of this sample code for an identical CDR3. The V and J genes are TRDV1 and TRDJ1, with 9 nucleotides matching TRDD3. V lost 2 bases, J lost 0 bases, and 19 bases stayed unmatched. CDR3 size: 21 residues. Germline CDR1 reads TSWWSYY; CDR2 reads QGS. CDR3 in amino acids: CALGEYIPKYWGTLHTDKLIF. The CDR3 DNA reads as TGTGCTCTTGGGGAATATATCCCAAAGTACTGGGGGACCCTCCACACCGATAAACTCATCTTT.

V gene TRDV1 combines with J gene TRDJ1; 11 bases match TRDD3. Germline V CDR1 and CDR2: TSWWSYY, QGS. V lost 2 bases, J lost 8 bases, and 19 bases stayed unmatched. The CDR3 consists of 19 residues. The CDR3 loop is CALGEESPLVLGDRGKLIF. The CDR3 nucleotides read TGTGCTCTTGGGGAAGAGTCTCCTCTTGTACTGGGGGATAGAGGAAAACTCATCTTT.

This sequence joins TRDV1 and TRDJ1; the match to TRDD3 covers 10 bases. V was pared by 1 base and J by 0 bases, with 20 bases of the junction left unmatched. The CDR3 sequence is 22 residues long. Germline V gene data show CDR1 as TSWWSYY and CDR2 as QGS. CDR3 bases: TGTGCTCTTGGGGAACCACGCCCCTTAGGGGGATACGTGAGCGGGTACACCGATAAACTCATCTTT. Translated: CALGEPRPLGGYVSGYTDKLIF.

V gene TRDV1 combines with J gene TRDJ1; D may match TRDD2 or TRDD3 (5 bases each). CDR1 TSWWSYY and CDR2 QGS come from the germline V gene. This CDR3 is 21 amino acids long. Between the trimmed V and J ends, which lost 3 bases and 4 bases, there was a span of 33 bases. The CDR3 region is CALGEAYTTPPIQRVGDKLIF. CDR3 DNA sequence: TGTGCTCTTGGGGAGGCCTACACCACTCCCCCGATACAGAGGGTGGGCGATAAACTCATCTTT.